This TCR beta chain was sequenced in a study of spatial heterogeneity in lung cancer. In TCRdb, the 5' RACE reads were re-called with MiXCR into one record per CDR3 protein. The sample shows around 70,000 distinct CDR3 sequences, nearly 9% of them seen only once. This clonotype occurred many times. Noted time point: blood at routine non-recurrence follow-up after resection. No cell sorting; template was whole RNA from tumor, lung tissue or PBMC. CDR3 size: 15 residues. Trimming left V 2 bases short and J 7 bases short, with 15 bases between. Germline CDR1 reads SGHTA; CDR2 reads FQGTGA. The chain couples TRBV7-3 to TRBJ2-1, with TRBD2 as a possible D gene (5 bases). This receptor was identified in a female donor with early-stage non-small cell lung cancer. The sample here was PBMCs, taken at follow-up. The CDR3 is CASSLAVGRGNEQFF. DNA of the CDR3: TGTGCCAGCAGCTTAGCAGTAGGCCGAGGGAATGAGCAGTTCTTC.